These 11 T cell receptor beta chains came from one sample sequenced in a study of blood T cell repertoires in COVID-19. Profiling relied on immunoSEQ multiplex PCR, and the TCRdb table lists in-frame clones only, not all of them. Of roughly 69,000 clones in the sample, about 80% were seen once. Sequencing was carried out using peripheral blood. The receptors here all came from a human donor in a cohort sampled during active COVID-19.

A single count supports this clone. The V and J genes are TRBV9 and TRBJ2-1; perhaps TRBD2 as D (6 bases). With 4 bases removed from V and 1 base from J, the gap between germline ends came to 12 bases. CDR3 length: 15 residues. Germline V gene sequence: CDR1 SGDLS, CDR2 YYNGEE. This chain's CDR3 is CASSPLAASYNEQFF. The CDR3 DNA reads TGTGCCAGCAGCCCTTTAGCGGCATCCTACAATGAGCAGTTCTTC.

V is TRBV4-3 and J is TRBJ2-7, with TRBD1 matching over 8 bases. After removal of 0 bases from V and 2 bases from J, the junction contained 6 bases not matched to a gene. This CDR3 has 16 residues. Germline-derived CDR1 and CDR2 are LGHNA and YSLEER. CDR3 amino acids: CASSQDPGTGAYEQYF. The CDR3 nucleotides read TGCGCCAGCAGCCAAGACCCCGGGACAGGAGCCTACGAGCAGTACTTC.

The chain has TRBV29-1 and TRBJ1-2; 7 bases are shared with TRBD1. CDR1 is SQVTM, CDR2 ANQGSEA, per germline. The CDR3 has 12 residues. The ends lost 6 bases at V and 4 bases at J; junction bases unmatched: 5. The CDR3 spells CSVITGAYGYTF. In DNA, the CDR3 is TGCAGCGTAATTACAGGGGCCTATGGCTACACCTTC.

Regarding this clone: Other nucleotide sequences from this sample produce the same CDR3. This sequence joins TRBV14 and TRBJ1-1; D gene uncertain. V gave up 4 bases and J gave up 0 bases, with 9 bases separating them. This CDR3 comprises 14 residues. Looked up from germline, CDR1 is SGHDN and CDR2 is FVKESK. This CDR3 is CASSPPGMNTEAFF. The CDR3 DNA is TGTGCCAGCAGCCCTCCGGGGATGAACACTGAAGCTTTCTTT.

The V and J genes are TRBV7-9 and TRBJ2-5, with D perhaps TRBD1 (6 bases). The CDR3 runs 15 residues. Germline CDR1 SEHNR, CDR2 FQNEAQ (reference sequence). V was trimmed by 0 bases and J by 4 bases, leaving 12 bases between them. CDR3 region: CASSLAGGWGETQYF. The DNA for the CDR3 is TGTGCCAGCAGCTTAGCAGGGGGTTGGGGAGAGACCCAGTACTTC.

The chain recombines TRBV28 with TRBJ1-4; D is uncertain. This CDR3 spans 14 amino acids. Trimming shortened V by 3 bases and J by 6 bases, and 11 bases separated the two germline ends. The V gene's germline CDR1 is MDHEN and CDR2 SYDVKM. The CDR3 DNA follows: TGTGCCAGCAGTTTGAACACAGCGGATGAAAAACTGTTTTTT. It codes for CASSLNTADEKLFF. Supplemented by reference TRBV28 and TRBJ1-4, the full variable domain reads DVKVTQSSRYLVKRTGEKVFLECVQDMDHENMFWYRQDPGLGLRLIYFSYDVKMKEKGDIPEGYSVSREKKERFSLILESASTNQTSMYLCASSLNTADEKLFFGSGTQLSVL.

The CDR3 coding sequence is TGTGCCAGCAGCCACCAAACAGGGCTCGGTACCGGGGAGCTGTTTTTT. This gives the protein CASSHQTGLGTGELFF. The chain employs TRBV7-6 and TRBJ2-2, with a possible D match to TRBD1 (6 bases). The V gene lost 5 bases and the J gene lost 5 bases, with 18 bases spanning the gap. Germline CDR1 reads SGHVS; CDR2 reads FNYEAQ. The CDR3 consists of 16 residues.

The V call is TRBV9, the J call TRBJ2-1; 7 nucleotides align to TRBD1. CDR1 SGDLS and CDR2 YYNGEE come from the germline V gene. V dropped 2 bases and J dropped 2; count of bases not matched to a gene: 4. The length of the CDR3 is 15 residues. CDR3 region: CASSVSGQAYNEQFF. The CDR3 DNA is TGTGCCAGCAGCGTTTCTGGACAGGCCTACAATGAGCAGTTCTTC.

This sequence joins TRBV10-1 and TRBJ2-7; 11 bases line up with TRBD2. The CDR3 runs to 13 residues. The germline CDR1 and CDR2 sequences are WNHNN and SYGVQD (reference sequence). J lost 10 bases, V lost 4 bases, and 6 bases had no gene match. The CDR3 here is CASSGGTSGSQYF. In DNA, the CDR3 is TGCGCCAGCAGTGGGGGTACTAGCGGGAGTCAGTACTTC.

This chain uses TRBV6-6 with TRBJ1-3; 7 nucleotides line up with TRBD1. In germline, CDR1 is MNHNY, CDR2 SVGAGI (reference sequence). J was trimmed by 1 base and V by 5 bases; bases with no gene match: 8. This CDR3 contains 16 residues. The CDR3 region is CASSTRGRGSGNTIYF. The CDR3 DNA follows: TGTGCCAGCAGTACCCGGGGCAGGGGGTCTGGAAACACCATATATTTT.

CDR3 protein: CASSSHGTAVDTIYF. CDR3 DNA sequence: TGTGCCAGCAGCTCCCACGGGACAGCCGTGGACACCATATATTTT. The chain uses TRBV7-9 and TRBJ1-3; 7 bases match TRBD1. With 4 bases clipped from V and 8 bases from J, the junction kept 11 bases outside the gene matches. The CDR3 is 15 residues long. Germline CDR1 SEHNR, CDR2 FQNEAQ (reference sequence).